This entry describes one TCR beta chain. Antigen unknown. The table came from immunoSEQ multiplex PCR; TCRdb's copy has only in-frame clones and leaves some out. The data contain about 98,000 clones, roughly 92% of them seen just once; the ten biggest clones take up roughly 3%. The data are from a study of PD-1 blockade in classical Hodgkin lymphoma. General study points: Sources of repertoire differences remain undefined, possibly disease activity or prior therapy.

Relapse was seen in all patients after autologous stem cell transplantation, and brentuximab vedotin exposure was variable. Germline V CDR1 and CDR2: MNHEY, SMNVEV (reference sequence). V shed 5 bases and J shed 4 bases, with 15 bases lying between them. The CDR3 spans 14 residues. The TCR sequence derives from a human donor with classical Hodgkin lymphoma. This chain connects TRBV27 to TRBJ2-7; tentatively, D is TRBD1 or TRBD2 (5 bases each). Source: peripheral blood mononuclear cells (PBMCs), taken at baseline. The CDR3 nucleotides are TGTGCCAGCAGTCCGGGGCCTGTACTATACGAGCAGTACTTC. It is translated as CASSPGPVLYEQYF.